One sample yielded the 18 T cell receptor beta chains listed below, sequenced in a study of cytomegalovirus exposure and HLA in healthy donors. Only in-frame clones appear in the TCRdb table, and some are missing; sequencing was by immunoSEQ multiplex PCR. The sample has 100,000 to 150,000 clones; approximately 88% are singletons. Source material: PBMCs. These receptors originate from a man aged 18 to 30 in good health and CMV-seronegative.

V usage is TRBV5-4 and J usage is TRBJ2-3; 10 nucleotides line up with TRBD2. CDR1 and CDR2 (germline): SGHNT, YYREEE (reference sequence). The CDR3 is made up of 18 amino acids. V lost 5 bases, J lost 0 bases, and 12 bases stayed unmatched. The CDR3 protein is CASSLAGVSFSSTDTQYF. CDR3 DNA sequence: TGTGCCAGCAGTCTAGCGGGAGTATCCTTCTCTAGCACAGATACGCAGTATTTT.

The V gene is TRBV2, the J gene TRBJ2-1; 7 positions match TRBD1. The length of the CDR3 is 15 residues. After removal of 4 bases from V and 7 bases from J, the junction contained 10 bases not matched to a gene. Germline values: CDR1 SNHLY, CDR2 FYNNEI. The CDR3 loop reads CASSGQGIRVNEQFF. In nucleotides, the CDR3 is TGTGCCAGCAGTGGACAGGGTATTCGGGTTAATGAGCAGTTCTTC.

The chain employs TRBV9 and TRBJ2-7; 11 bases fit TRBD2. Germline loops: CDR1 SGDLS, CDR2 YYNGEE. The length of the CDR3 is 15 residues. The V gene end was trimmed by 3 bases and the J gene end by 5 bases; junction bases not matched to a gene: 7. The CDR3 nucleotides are TGTGCCAGCAGCGAGGGACTAGCGGCGCTAAACGAGCAGTACTTC. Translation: CASSEGLAALNEQYF. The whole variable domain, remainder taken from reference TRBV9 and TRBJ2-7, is DSGVTQTPKHLITATGQRVTLRCSPRSGDLSVYWYQQSLDQGLQFLIQYYNGEERAKGNILERFSAQQFPDLHSELNLSSLELGDSALYFCASSEGLAALNEQYFGPGTRLTVT.

In DNA, the CDR3 is TGTGCCTGGAGCGACAGTTTCCAAGAGACCCAGTACTTC. It yields the protein CAWSDSFQETQYF. The chain uses TRBV30 and TRBJ2-5, with D possibly being TRBD1 (5 bases). Trimming took 3 bases from V and 1 from J, leaving 9 bases between them. Germline V gene data show CDR1 as GTSNPN and CDR2 as SVGIG (reference sequence). The CDR3 spans 13 residues.

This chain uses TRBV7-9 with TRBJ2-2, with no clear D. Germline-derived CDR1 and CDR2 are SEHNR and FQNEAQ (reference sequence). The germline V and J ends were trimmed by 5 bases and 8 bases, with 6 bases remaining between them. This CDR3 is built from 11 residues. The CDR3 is CASSPVGELFF. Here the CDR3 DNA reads TGTGCCAGCAGCCCAGTTGGGGAGCTGTTTTTT.

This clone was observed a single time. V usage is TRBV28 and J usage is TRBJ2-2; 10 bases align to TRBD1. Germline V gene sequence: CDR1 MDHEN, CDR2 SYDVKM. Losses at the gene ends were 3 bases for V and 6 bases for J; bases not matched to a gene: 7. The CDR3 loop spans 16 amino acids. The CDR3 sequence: CASSFQSGQGPGELFF. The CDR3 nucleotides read TGTGCCAGCAGTTTTCAATCGGGACAGGGGCCCGGGGAGCTGTTTTTT.

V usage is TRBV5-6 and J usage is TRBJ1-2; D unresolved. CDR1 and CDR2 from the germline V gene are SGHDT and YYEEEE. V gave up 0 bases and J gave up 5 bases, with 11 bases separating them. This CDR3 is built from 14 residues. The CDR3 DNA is TGTGCCAGCAGCTTGGATCCCGCGGTTTATGGCTACACCTTC. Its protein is CASSLDPAVYGYTF.

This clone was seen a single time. The CDR3 DNA follows: TGTGCCAGCAGCTTAGCGGCCCGTGCGAACACCGGGGAGCTGTTTTTT. Translated: CASSLAARANTGELFF. J is TRBJ2-2 and V is TRBV7-2, with unresolved D. Germline V gene sequence: CDR1 SGHTA, CDR2 FQGNSA. This CDR3 has 16 amino acids. Trimming removed 0 bases at V and 0 bases at J, with 8 bases between.

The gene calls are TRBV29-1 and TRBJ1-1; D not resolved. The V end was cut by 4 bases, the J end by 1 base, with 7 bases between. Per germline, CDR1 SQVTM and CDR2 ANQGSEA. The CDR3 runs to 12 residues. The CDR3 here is CSVGPANTEAFF. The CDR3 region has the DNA TGCAGCGTTGGGCCTGCGAACACTGAAGCTTTCTTT.

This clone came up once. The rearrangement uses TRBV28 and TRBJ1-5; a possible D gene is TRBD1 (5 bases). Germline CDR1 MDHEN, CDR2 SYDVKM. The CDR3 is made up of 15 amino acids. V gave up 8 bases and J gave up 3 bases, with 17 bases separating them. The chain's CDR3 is CASSLAGSYNQPQHF. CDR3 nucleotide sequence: TGTGCCAGCTCATTGGCAGGGTCCTACAATCAGCCCCAGCATTTT.

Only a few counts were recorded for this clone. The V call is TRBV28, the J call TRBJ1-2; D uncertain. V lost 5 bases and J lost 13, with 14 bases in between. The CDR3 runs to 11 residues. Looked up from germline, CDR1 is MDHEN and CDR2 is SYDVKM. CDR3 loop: CASSLSTGSTF. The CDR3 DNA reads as TGTGCCAGCAGTCTCTCAACCGGGAGCACCTTC.

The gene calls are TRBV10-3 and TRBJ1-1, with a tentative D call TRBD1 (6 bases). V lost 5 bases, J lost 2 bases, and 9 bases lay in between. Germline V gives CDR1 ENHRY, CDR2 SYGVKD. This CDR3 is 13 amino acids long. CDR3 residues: CAISLQGNTEAFF. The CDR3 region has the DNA TGTGCCATCAGTTTACAGGGTAACACTGAAGCTTTCTTT.

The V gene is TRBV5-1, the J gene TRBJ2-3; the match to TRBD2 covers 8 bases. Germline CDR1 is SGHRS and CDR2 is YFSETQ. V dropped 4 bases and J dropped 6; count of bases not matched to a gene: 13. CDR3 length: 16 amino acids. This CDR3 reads CASSGSLIAGTDTQYF. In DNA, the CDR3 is TGCGCCAGCAGCGGGAGTTTGATAGCGGGGACGGATACGCAGTATTTT. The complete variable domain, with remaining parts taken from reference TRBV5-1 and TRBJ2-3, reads KAGVTQTPRYLIKTRGQQVTLSCSPISGHRSVSWYQQTPGQGLQFLFEYFSETQRNKGNFPGRFSGRQFSNSRSEMNVSTLELGDSALYLCASSGSLIAGTDTQYFGPGTRLTVL.

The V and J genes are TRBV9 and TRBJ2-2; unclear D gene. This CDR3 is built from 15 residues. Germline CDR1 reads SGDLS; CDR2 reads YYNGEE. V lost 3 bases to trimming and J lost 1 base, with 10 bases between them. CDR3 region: CASSANDLNTGELFF. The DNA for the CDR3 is TGTGCCAGCAGCGCGAATGACTTGAACACCGGGGAGCTGTTTTTT.

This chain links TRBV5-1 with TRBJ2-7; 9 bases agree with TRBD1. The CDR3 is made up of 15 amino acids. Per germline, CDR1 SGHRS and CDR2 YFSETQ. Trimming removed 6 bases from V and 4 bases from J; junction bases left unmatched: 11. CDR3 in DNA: TGCGCCAGCACCCCACGAGGGGGGACAGGGTACGAGCAGTACTTC. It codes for CASTPRGGTGYEQYF.

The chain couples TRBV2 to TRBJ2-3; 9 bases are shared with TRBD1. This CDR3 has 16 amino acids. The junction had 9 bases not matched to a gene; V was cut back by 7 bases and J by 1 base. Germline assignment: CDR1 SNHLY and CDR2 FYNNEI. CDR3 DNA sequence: TGTGCCAGCACTAGACAGGGACAGGGTGGCACAGATACGCAGTATTTT. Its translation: CASTRQGQGGTDTQYF.

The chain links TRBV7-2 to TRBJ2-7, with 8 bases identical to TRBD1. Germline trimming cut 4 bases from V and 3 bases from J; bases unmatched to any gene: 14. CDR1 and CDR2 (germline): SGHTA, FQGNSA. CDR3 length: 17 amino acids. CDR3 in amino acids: CASSWKETGTGHYEQYF. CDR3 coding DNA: TGTGCCAGCAGCTGGAAAGAGACCGGGACAGGACACTACGAGCAGTACTTC.

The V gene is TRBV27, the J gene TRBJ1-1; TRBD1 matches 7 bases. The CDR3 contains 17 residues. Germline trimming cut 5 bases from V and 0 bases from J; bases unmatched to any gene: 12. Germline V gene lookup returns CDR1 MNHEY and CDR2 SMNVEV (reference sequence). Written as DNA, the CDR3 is TGTGCCAGCAGTCCCCAACGGACACAGGGGCTGAACACTGAAGCTTTCTTT. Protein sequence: CASSPQRTQGLNTEAFF.